What follows is one TCR beta chain and its context. These data are taken from a study of shared clonotypes between healthy human individuals. Germline V gene sequence: CDR1 SGHNT, CDR2 YENEEA. V gave up 5 bases and J gave up 7 bases, with 14 bases separating them. CDR3 length equals 14 residues. TCRdb keeps only in-frame clones here, not all; method: immunoSEQ multiplex PCR. The repertoire holds about 470,000 clones, with 70% to 80% as singletons. The V and J genes are TRBV11-3 and TRBJ2-2; TRBD2 is a possible D gene (5 bases). Sequencing input: PBMCs. The clonotype comes from a woman in her 40s in good health. Some clones in this sample may be carry-over from other donors' samples. Here the CDR3 DNA reads TGTGCCAGCAGCCCCGAGGGTATAGGCGGGGAGCTGTTTTTT. Protein sequence: CASSPEGIGGELFF.